This passage covers 8 T cell receptor beta chains from one sample sequenced in a study of Graves' ophthalmopathy and Graves' hyperthyroidism. Amplification targeted the TCR beta CDR3 regions, with RNA transcripts as the source material. HTBI primers served in a first-round RT-PCR, which a second-round multiplex PCR followed. TCRdb itself ran the multiplex PCR reads through MiXCR, one entry per CDR3 protein. The sample holds about half a million distinct CDR3 sequences, around 15% seen once. The sample was blood. These receptors originate from a woman in her 30s with Graves' ophthalmopathy.

This clonotype occurred many times. The V and J genes are TRBV6-5 and TRBJ2-7, with TRBD1 matching over 8 bases. V trimming: 4 bases; J trimming: 4 bases; junction bases outside the gene matches: 15. The CDR3 sequence is 17 residues long. Germline V gene sequence: CDR1 MNHEY, CDR2 SVGAGI. The CDR3, as DNA: TGTGCCAGCAGTTCTTACTTACCTGGGACAGGAAAATACGAGCAGTACTTC. Translation gives CASSSYLPGTGKYEQYF.

This clonotype was counted between two and nine times. The chain recombines TRBV18 with TRBJ2-7; 9 bases line up with TRBD1. This CDR3 has 16 residues. Germline assignment: CDR1 KGHSH and CDR2 LQKENI. The J segment lost 3 bases and the V segment lost 4 bases, leaving 10 bases of the junction unmatched. CDR3 nucleotide sequence: TGTGCCAGCTCACGACCGGGTACAGGGGGCTTCTACGAGCAGTACTTC. Its translation is CASSRPGTGGFYEQYF.

Many counts were recorded for this clonotype. J is TRBJ2-7 and V is TRBV11-1; D perhaps matches TRBD2 (5 bases). V dropped 4 bases and J dropped 0 bases, with 19 bases sitting between them. Germline lookup yields CDR1 SGHAT and CDR2 FQDESV (reference sequence). This CDR3 has 17 amino acids. In DNA, the CDR3 is TGTGCCAGCAGCTCCGAGTGGGGTTCCGGAGGCTCCTACGAGCAGTACTTC. It specifies CASSSEWGSGGSYEQYF.

This clonotype was seen only a few times. The chain uses TRBV27 and TRBJ2-2, with TRBD1 as a possible D gene (5 bases). Germline V gives CDR1 MNHEY, CDR2 SMNVEV (reference sequence). The CDR3 consists of 15 residues. The V end was cut by 4 bases, the J end by 4 bases, with 13 bases between. DNA for the CDR3: TGTGCCAGCAGTTCCGGCAGGGTCGGCACCGGGGAGCTGTTTTTT. It specifies CASSSGRVGTGELFF.

The chain is built from TRBV9 and TRBJ2-5; unclear D gene. V was cut by 0 bases and J by 5 bases, with 11 bases left in between. There are 14 residues in the CDR3. Germline CDR1 is SGDLS and CDR2 is YYNGEE. The CDR3 is CASSVDGYGETQYF. In nucleotides, the CDR3 is TGTGCCAGCAGCGTAGACGGGTATGGGGAGACCCAGTACTTC. Looking up the rest from reference TRBV9 and TRBJ2-5 gives the full variable domain: DSGVTQTPKHLITATGQRVTLRCSPRSGDLSVYWYQQSLDQGLQFLIQYYNGEERAKGNILERFSAQQFPDLHSELNLSSLELGDSALYFCASSVDGYGETQYFGPGTRLLVL.

This clonotype was picked up many times. The chain uses TRBV14 and TRBJ2-5; D is uncertain. The germline V gene encodes CDR1 SGHDN and CDR2 FVKESK. The V end was cut by 3 bases, the J end by 5 bases, with 7 bases between. The CDR3 extends over 12 amino acids. CDR3 DNA: TGTGCCAGCAGCCAGGTGATGGAGACCCAGTACTTC. It is translated as CASSQVMETQYF. Full variable domain (remainder filled in from reference TRBV14 and TRBJ2-5): EAGVTQFPSHSVIEKGQTVTLRCDPISGHDNLYWYRRVMGKEIKFLLHFVKESKQDESGMPNNRFLAERTGGTYSTLKVQPAELEDSGVYFCASSQVMETQYFGPGTRLLVL.

Many counts were recorded for this clonotype. The chain uses TRBV6-2 or TRBV6-3 and TRBJ1-2; possibly TRBD1 for D (5 bases). Germline CDR1 MNHEY, CDR2 SVGEGT. The V and J ends lost 3 bases and 6 bases respectively, with 26 bases between them. The CDR3 contains 18 residues. CDR3 sequence: CASSYSTPGRLLRDGYTF. The CDR3 DNA reads TGTGCCAGCAGTTATTCGACACCGGGACGGCTTCTTCGCGATGGCTACACCTTC.

This clonotype was detected many times. The chain uses TRBV28 and TRBJ1-1, with TRBD1 as a possible D gene (5 bases). From germline, CDR1 is MDHEN and CDR2 SYDVKM. Deletions cut 2 bases from V and 7 bases from J, with 14 bases between. The CDR3 covers 14 residues. CDR3 DNA sequence: TGTGCCAGCAGTTTAGTTTCAGGGTCTAATGAAGCTTTCTTT. As protein: CASSLVSGSNEAFF.